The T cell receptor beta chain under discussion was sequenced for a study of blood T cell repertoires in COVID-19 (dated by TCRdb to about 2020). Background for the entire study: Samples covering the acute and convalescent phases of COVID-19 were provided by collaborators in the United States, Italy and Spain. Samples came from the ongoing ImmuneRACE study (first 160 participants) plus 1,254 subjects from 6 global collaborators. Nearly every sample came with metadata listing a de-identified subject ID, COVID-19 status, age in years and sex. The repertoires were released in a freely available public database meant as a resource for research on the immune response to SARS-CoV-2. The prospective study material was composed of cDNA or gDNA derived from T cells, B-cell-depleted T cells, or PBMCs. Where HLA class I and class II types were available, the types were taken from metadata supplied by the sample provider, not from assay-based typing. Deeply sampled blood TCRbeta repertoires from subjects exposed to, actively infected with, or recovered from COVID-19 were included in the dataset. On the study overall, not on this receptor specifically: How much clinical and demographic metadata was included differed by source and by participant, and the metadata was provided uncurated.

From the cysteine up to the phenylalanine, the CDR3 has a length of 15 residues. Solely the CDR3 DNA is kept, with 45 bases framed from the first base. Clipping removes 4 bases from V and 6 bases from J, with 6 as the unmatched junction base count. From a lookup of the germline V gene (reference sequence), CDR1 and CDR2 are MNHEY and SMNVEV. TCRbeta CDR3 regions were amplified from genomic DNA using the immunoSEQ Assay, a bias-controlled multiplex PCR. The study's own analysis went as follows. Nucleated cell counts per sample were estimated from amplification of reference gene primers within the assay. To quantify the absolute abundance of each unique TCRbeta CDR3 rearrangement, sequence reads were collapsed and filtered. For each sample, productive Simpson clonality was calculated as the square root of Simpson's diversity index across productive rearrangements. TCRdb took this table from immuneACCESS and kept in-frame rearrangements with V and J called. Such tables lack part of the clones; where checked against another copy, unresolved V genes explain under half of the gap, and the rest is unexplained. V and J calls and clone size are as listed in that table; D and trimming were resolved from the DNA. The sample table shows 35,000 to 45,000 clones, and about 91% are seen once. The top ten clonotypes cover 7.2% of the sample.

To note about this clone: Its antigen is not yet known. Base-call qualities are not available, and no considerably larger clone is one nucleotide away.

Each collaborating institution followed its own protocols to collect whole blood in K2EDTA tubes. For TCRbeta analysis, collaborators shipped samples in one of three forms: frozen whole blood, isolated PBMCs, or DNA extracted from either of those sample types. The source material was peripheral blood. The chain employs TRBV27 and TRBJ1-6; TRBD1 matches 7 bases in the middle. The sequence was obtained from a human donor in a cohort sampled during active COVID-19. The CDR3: CASSYTTGTNSPLHF. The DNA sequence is TGTGCCAGCAGTTACACGACAGGGACTAATTCACCCCTCCACTTT.